A single sample gave rise to the 16 T cell receptor beta chains below, sequenced in a study of blood T cell repertoires in COVID-19. Here immunoSEQ multiplex PCR was the method, and the copy in TCRdb shows in-frame clones only, minus some. Among more than 100,000 clones listed, around 88% were seen once. The sample comprised peripheral blood. The receptor set was obtained from a woman aged 50 to 65 with active or convalescent COVID-19.

This chain joins TRBV18 and TRBJ2-3; TRBD2 matches at 8 bases. Per the germline V gene, CDR1 is KGHSH and CDR2 is LQKENI. The V gene end was trimmed by 4 bases and the J gene end by 4 bases; junction bases not matched to a gene: 10. This CDR3 is 16 amino acids long. In DNA form, the CDR3 reads TGTGCCAGCTCACTAACCCCCGGCGGGGGGTCAGATACGCAGTATTTT. Translation gives CASSLTPGGGSDTQYF.

The chain links TRBV5-1 to TRBJ2-5; possible D gene TRBD1, 5 bases. Trimming left V 4 bases short and J 7 bases short, with 14 bases between. The CDR3 extends over 13 amino acids. Germline V CDR1 and CDR2: SGHRS, YFSETQ. The CDR3 DNA reads as TGCGCCAGCAGCACAGACTCCCAGGGGACCCAGTACTTC. Amino acid sequence: CASSTDSQGTQYF.

CDR3 in DNA: TGTGCCAGCAGCCAAGTAGCGGGAGGGCCTTACGAGCAGTACTTC. Protein product: CASSQVAGGPYEQYF. This chain uses TRBV3-1 (or the pseudogene TRBV3-2) with TRBJ2-7; 11 bases match TRBD2. CDR1 and CDR2 (germline): LGHDT, YNNKEL (reference sequence). J lost 4 bases, V lost 1 base, and 3 bases had no gene match. There are 15 residues in the CDR3.

V gene TRBV5-1 combines with J gene TRBJ2-2, with a weak D call TRBD1 (6 bases). The CDR3 extends over 15 amino acids. V gave up 6 bases and J gave up 3 bases, with 15 bases separating them. The germline CDR1 and CDR2 sequences are SGHRS and YFSETQ. The CDR3 is CASTESGQYTGELFF. As DNA, the CDR3 is TGCGCCAGCACCGAATCGGGACAATACACCGGGGAGCTGTTTTTT.

In this sample, this clone turned up a few times. The chain is built from TRBV7-9 and TRBJ1-1, with a possible D match to TRBD1 (6 bases). Germline V lookup: CDR1 SEHNR, CDR2 FQNEAQ (reference sequence). Trimming pared 2 bases from V and 6 bases from J, leaving 10 bases between. The CDR3 extends over 13 amino acids. The CDR3 coding sequence is TGTGCCAGCAGCTTACACAGGGAAGCTGAAGCTTTCTTT. Protein: CASSLHREAEAFF.

This rearrangement joins TRBV18 to TRBJ2-1; TRBD2 aligns across 9 bases. CDR1 is KGHSH and CDR2 is LQKENI in the germline V gene. There are 17 residues in the CDR3. The ends lost 3 bases at V and 2 bases at J; junction bases unmatched: 8. The CDR3 nucleotides read TGTGCCAGCTCACCGTTCTCTAGCGGGACTACCTACAATGAGCAGTTCTTC. This sequence encodes CASSPFSSGTTYNEQFF.

This sequence joins TRBV9 and TRBJ2-7; the match to TRBD1 covers 11 bases. The CDR3 spans 15 residues. V shed 4 bases and J 6 bases; nucleotides not matched to a gene: 9. In germline, CDR1 is SGDLS, CDR2 YYNGEE. The CDR3 loop is CASSTTDRGRPEQYF. In DNA form, the CDR3 reads TGTGCCAGCAGCACAACGGACAGGGGGCGCCCCGAGCAGTACTTC.

The chain joins TRBV2 to TRBJ2-1; 10 bases agree with TRBD2. The CDR3 length is 14 residues. Germline loops: CDR1 SNHLY, CDR2 FYNNEI. Trimming at V came to 7 bases and at J to 8 bases, leaving 8 bases not matched to a gene. The CDR3 spells CASKEEAGGDEQFF. The CDR3 nucleotides are TGTGCCAGCAAGGAAGAAGCGGGAGGGGATGAGCAGTTCTTC.

The chain links TRBV3-1 (or the pseudogene TRBV3-2) to TRBJ2-1, with 13 bases matching TRBD2. The J segment lost 0 bases and the V segment lost 3 bases, leaving 5 bases of the junction unmatched. The germline V gene encodes CDR1 LGHDT and CDR2 YNNKEL (reference sequence). The CDR3 length is 18 residues. Written as DNA, the CDR3 is TGTGCCAGCAGCCAGGGAACTAGCGGGAGGGACTCCTACAATGAGCAGTTCTTC. Its protein is CASSQGTSGRDSYNEQFF.

The chain is built from TRBV27 and TRBJ1-2; TRBD1 agrees at 7 bases. CDR1 MNHEY and CDR2 SMNVEV come from the germline V gene (reference sequence). V was pared by 4 bases and J by 7 bases, with 12 bases of the junction left unmatched. CDR3 length equals 15 residues. This chain's CDR3 is CASSSRDSSWGGYTF. In nucleotides, the CDR3 is TGTGCCAGCAGTTCCCGGGACAGTTCCTGGGGTGGCTACACCTTC.

V usage is TRBV3-1 (or the pseudogene TRBV3-2) and J usage is TRBJ1-1; no clear D. From germline, CDR1 is LGHDT and CDR2 YNNKEL (reference sequence). The CDR3 consists of 12 residues. Trimming took off 4 bases at V and 7 bases at J, with 10 bases between the two ends. The CDR3 DNA sequence: TGTGCCAGCAGCCCGGCTGGAGGTGAAGCTTTCTTT. Its translation: CASSPAGGEAFF.

This clone was seen only once. The gene calls are TRBV10-1 and TRBJ2-3; D gene ambiguous. V was trimmed by 8 bases and J by 3 bases, leaving 18 bases between them. CDR1 and CDR2 (germline): WNHNN, SYGVQD (reference sequence). This CDR3 comprises 15 residues. The CDR3 loop reads CASPEPARKTDTQYF. Here the CDR3 DNA reads TGCGCCAGCCCCGAGCCCGCTAGAAAGACAGATACGCAGTATTTT.

This sequence joins TRBV28 and TRBJ1-5; D remains ambiguous. CDR1 and CDR2 (germline): MDHEN, SYDVKM. V was pared by 3 bases and J by 6 bases, with 6 bases between. The CDR3 is 12 residues long. The chain's CDR3 is CASSFSVQPQHF. CDR3 coding DNA: TGTGCCAGCAGTTTCAGTGTTCAGCCCCAGCATTTT.

The rearrangement uses TRBV19 and TRBJ1-1; D might be TRBD1 (6 bases). Trimming took off 1 base at V and 10 bases at J, with 19 bases between the two ends. From germline, CDR1 is LNHDA and CDR2 SQIVND (reference sequence). The CDR3 is 15 residues long. CDR3 in DNA: TGTGCCAGTAGTATAGTCGGGCAGGGGCAGCATAGAGCTTTCTTT. It codes for CASSIVGQGQHRAFF.

The gene calls are TRBV5-1 and TRBJ1-2, with TRBD1 matching over 11 bases. V lost 0 bases and J lost 4; bases outside the gene matches: 8. This CDR3 comprises 17 residues. Germline-derived CDR1 and CDR2 are SGHRS and YFSETQ. CDR3 residues: CASSLGLRTGGAYGYTF. The DNA of the CDR3 is TGCGCCAGCAGCTTGGGGCTTCGGACAGGGGGCGCCTATGGCTACACCTTC.

The chain employs TRBV19 and TRBJ2-1, with D maybe TRBD2 (5 bases). The CDR3 totals 15 residues. V lost 4 bases, J lost 4 bases, and 14 bases lay in between. The germline V gene encodes CDR1 LNHDA and CDR2 SQIVND (reference sequence). The CDR3 spells CASSTSWSGYNEQFF. CDR3 bases: TGTGCCAGTAGTACCTCGTGGAGCGGATACAATGAGCAGTTCTTC.